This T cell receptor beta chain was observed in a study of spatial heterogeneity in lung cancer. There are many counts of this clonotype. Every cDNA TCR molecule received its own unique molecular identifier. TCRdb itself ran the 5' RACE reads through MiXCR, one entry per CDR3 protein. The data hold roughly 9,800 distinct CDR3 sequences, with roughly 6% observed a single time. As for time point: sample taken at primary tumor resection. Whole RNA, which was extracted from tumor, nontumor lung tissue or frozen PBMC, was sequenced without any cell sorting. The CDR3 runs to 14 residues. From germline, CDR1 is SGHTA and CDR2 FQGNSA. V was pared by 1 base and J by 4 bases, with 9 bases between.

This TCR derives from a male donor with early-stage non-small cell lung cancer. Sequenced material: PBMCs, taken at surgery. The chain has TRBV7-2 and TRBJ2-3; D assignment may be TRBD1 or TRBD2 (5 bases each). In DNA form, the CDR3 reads TGTGCCAGCAGCTTAGATGGGGGTGCAGATACGCAGTATTTT. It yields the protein CASSLDGGADTQYF.